Sequencing of this T cell receptor beta chain was carried out in a study of HIV-infected patients and healthy controls. Study results and caveats: With just sixteen HIV-infected individuals processed, the findings' generality was considered strongly limited.

Reverse transcription used 450 to 500 ng RNA and constant-region primers for alpha and beta. Alpha and beta chain libraries were made separately by chain-specific third strand synthesis with multiplexing indices. TCRdb reprocessed the 5' RACE reads with MiXCR, giving one entry per CDR3 protein. The repertoire holds around 18,000 distinct CDR3 sequences, about 9.4% seen once, with approximately 3.3% in the top ten. Whole blood was used without fractionation, so all unsorted peripheral T cells were included. This clonotype has more than one count but fewer than ten. Its antigen is unknown. CDR3 length: 14 residues. Germline V gives CDR1 LNHDA, CDR2 SQIVND (reference sequence). V was clipped by 5 bases and J by 4 bases, with 14 bases between them.

The material sequenced was blood. The clonotype comes from an adult in good health. The chain employs TRBV19 and TRBJ1-2; D is possibly TRBD1 (5 bases). This chain's CDR3 is CASSSTGTAYGYTF. The CDR3 DNA sequence: TGTGCCAGTAGTTCCACCGGGACGGCCTATGGCTACACCTTC.